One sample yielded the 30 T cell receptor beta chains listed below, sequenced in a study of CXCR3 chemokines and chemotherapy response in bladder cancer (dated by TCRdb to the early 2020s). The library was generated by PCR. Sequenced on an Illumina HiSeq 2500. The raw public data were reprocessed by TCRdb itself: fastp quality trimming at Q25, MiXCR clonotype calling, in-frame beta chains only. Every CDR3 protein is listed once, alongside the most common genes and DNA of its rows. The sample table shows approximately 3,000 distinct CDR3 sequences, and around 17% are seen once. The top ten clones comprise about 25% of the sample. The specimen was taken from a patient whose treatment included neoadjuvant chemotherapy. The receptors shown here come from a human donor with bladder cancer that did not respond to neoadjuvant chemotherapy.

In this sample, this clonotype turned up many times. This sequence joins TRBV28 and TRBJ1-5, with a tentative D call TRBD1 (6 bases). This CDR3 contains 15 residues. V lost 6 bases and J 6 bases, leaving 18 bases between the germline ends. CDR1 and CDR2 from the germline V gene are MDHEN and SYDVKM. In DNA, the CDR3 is TGTGCCAGCAGGGAACAGGGATCTACTGGTCAGCCCCAGCATTTT. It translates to CASREQGSTGQPQHF. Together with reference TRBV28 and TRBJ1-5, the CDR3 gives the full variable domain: DVKVTQSSRYLVKRTGEKVFLECVQDMDHENMFWYRQDPGLGLRLIYFSYDVKMKEKGDIPEGYSVSREKKERFSLILESASTNQTSMYLCASREQGSTGQPQHFGDGTRLSIL.

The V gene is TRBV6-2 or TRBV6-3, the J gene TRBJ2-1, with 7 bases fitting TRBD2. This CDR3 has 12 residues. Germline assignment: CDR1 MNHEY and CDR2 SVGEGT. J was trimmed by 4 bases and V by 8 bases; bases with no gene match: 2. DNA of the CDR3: TGTGCCAGCGGGGGGGGGTACAATGAGCAGTTCTTC. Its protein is CASGGGYNEQFF.

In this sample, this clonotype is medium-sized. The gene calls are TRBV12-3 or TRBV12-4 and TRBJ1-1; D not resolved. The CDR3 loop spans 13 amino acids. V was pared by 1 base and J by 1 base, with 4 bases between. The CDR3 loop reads CASSLGPNTEAFF. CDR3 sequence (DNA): TGTGCCAGCAGTTTAGGGCCGAACACTGAAGCTTTCTTT.

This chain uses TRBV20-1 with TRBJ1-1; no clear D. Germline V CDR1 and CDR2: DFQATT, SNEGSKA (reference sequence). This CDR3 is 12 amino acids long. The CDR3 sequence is CSGRDNAGEAFF. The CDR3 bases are TGCAGCGGGAGAGACAACGCGGGCGAAGCTTTCTTT.

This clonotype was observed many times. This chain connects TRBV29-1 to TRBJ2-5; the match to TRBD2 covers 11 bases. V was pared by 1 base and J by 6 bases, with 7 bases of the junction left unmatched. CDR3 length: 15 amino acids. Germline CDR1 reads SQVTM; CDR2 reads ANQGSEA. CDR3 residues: CSVEGLAGGGKTQYF. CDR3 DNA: TGCAGCGTTGAAGGGTTAGCGGGGGGGGGAAAGACCCAGTACTTC.

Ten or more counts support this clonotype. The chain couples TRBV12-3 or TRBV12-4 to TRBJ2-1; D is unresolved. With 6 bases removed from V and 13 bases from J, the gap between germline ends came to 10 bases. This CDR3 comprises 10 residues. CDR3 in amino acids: CASSDEVQFF. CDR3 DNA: TGTGCCAGCAGCGACGAAGTTCAGTTCTTC.

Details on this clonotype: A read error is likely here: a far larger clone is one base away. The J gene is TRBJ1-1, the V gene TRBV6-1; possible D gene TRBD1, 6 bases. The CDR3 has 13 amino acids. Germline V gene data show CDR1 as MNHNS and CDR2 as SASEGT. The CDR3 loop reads CASKTPPGVEALF. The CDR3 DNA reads TGTGCCAGCAAAACCCCCCCAGGGGTCGAAGCTTTATTT.

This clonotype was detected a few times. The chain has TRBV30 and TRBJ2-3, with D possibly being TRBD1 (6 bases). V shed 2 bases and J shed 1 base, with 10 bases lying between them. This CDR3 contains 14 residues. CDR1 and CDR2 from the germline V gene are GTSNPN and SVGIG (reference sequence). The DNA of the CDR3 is TGTGCCTGGAGTTTGTCAGGGGGCACAGATACGCAGTATTTT. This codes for CAWSLSGGTDTQYF.

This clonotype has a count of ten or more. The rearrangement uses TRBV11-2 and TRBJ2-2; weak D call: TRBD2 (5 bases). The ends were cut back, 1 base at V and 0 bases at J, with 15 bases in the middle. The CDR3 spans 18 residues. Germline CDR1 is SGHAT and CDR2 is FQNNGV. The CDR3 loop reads CASSLVGRPLANTGELFF. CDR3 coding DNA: TGTGCCAGCAGCTTAGTGGGGAGACCCTTAGCGAACACCGGGGAGCTGTTTTTT.

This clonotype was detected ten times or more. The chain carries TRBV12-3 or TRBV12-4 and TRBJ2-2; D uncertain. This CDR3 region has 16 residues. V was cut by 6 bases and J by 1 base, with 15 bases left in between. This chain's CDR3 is CASRRTDPQNTGELFF. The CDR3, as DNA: TGTGCCAGCAGGCGGACGGATCCCCAGAACACCGGGGAGCTGTTTTTT.

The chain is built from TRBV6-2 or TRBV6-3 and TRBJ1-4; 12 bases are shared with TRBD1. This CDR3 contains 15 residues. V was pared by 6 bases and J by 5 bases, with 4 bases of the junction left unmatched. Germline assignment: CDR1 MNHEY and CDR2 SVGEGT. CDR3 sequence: CASRTGTGGNEKLFF. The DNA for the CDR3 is TGTGCCAGCAGGACCGGGACAGGGGGCAATGAAAAACTGTTTTTT.

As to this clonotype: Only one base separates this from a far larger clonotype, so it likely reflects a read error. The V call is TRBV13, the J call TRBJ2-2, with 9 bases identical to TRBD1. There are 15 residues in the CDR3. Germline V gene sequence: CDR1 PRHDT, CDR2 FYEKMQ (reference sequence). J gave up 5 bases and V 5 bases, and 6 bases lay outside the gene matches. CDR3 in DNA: TGTGCCAGCAGCCCCCCGGGACAGGGTACCGGGGAGCTGTTTTTT. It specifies CASSPPGQGTGELFF.

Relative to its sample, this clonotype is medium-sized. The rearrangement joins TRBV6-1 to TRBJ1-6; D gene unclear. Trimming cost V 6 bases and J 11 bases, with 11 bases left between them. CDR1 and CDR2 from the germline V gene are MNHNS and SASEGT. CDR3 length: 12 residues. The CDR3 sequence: CASSSSVPPLHF. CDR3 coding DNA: TGTGCCAGCAGCTCATCTGTCCCACCCCTCCACTTT.

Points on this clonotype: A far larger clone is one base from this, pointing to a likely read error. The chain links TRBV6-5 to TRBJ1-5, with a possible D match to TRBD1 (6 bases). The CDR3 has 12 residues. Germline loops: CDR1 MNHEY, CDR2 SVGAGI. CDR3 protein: CVSEGGAQPQHF. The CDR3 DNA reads TGTGTCAGCGAAGGGGGGGCCCAGCCCCAGCATTTT.

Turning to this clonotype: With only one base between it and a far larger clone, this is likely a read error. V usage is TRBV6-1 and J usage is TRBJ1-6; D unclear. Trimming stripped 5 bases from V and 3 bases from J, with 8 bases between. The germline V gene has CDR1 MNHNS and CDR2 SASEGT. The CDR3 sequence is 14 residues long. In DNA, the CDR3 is TGTGCCAGCAGTTCTAGGGACTATAATTCACCCCTCCACTTT. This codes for CASSSRDYNSPLHF.

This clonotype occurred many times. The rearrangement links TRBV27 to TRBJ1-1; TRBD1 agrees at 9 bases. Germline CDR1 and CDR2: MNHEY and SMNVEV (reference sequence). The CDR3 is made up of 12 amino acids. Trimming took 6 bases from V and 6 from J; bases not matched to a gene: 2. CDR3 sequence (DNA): TGTGCCAGCAGGGACAGGGGATCTGAAGCTTTCTTT. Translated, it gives CASRDRGSEAFF.

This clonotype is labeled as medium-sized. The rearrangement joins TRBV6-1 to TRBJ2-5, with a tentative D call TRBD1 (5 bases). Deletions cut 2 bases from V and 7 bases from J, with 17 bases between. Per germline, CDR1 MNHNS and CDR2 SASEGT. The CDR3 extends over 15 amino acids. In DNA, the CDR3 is TGTGCCAGCAGTGAAAGGGGAACGAGCTGGGTGACCCAGTACTTC. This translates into CASSERGTSWVTQYF.

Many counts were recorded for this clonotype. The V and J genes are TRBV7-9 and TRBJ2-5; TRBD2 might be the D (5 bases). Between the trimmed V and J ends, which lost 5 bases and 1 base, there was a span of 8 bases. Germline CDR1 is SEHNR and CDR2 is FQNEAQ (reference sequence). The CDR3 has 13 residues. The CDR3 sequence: CASSADFQETQYF. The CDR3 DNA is TGTGCCAGCAGCGCGGACTTCCAAGAGACCCAGTACTTC.

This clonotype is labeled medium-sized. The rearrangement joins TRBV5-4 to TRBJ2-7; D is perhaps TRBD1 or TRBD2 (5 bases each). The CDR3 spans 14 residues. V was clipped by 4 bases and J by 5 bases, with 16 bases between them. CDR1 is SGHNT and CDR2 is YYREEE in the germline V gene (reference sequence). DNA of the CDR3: TGTGCCAGCAGCCCCAATGCGAGGGGCAACGAGCAGTACTTC. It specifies CASSPNARGNEQYF. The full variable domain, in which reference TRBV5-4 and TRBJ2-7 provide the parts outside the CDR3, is ETGVTQSPTHLIKTRGQQVTLRCSSQSGHNTVSWYQQALGQGPQFIFQYYREEENGRGNFPPRFSGLQFPNYSSELNVNALELDDSALYLCASSPNARGNEQYFGPGTRLTVT.

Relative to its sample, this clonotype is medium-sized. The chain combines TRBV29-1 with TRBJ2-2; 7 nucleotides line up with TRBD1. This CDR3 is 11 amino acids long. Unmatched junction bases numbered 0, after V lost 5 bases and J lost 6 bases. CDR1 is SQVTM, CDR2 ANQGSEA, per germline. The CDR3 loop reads CSVTGAGELFF. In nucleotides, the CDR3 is TGCAGCGTTACAGGGGCCGGGGAGCTGTTTTTT.

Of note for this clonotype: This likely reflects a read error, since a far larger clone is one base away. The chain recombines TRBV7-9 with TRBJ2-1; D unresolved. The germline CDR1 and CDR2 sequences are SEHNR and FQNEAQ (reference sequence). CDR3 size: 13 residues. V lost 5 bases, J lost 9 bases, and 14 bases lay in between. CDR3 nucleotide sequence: TGTGCCAGCAGCCTTCAAGGGCTGGGTGAGCAGTTCTTC. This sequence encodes CASSLQGLGEQFF.

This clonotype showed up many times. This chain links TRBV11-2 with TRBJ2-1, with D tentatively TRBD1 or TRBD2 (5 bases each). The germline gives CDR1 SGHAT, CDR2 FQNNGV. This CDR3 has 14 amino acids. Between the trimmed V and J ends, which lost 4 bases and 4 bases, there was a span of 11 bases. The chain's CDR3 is CASSSIGGYNEQFF. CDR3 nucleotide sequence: TGTGCCAGCAGCTCGATTGGGGGATACAATGAGCAGTTCTTC.

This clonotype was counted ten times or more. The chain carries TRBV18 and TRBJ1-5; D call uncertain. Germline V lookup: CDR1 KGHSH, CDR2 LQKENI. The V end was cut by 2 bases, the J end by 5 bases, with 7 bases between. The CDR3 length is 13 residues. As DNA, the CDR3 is TGTGCCAGCTCACCAATGCCGGATCAGCCCCAGCATTTT. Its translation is CASSPMPDQPQHF.

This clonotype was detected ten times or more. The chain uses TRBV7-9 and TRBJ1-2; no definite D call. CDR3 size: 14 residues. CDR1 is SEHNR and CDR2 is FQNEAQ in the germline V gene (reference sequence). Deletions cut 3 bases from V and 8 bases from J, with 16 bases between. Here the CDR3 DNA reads TGTGCCAGCAGCTTTCCCCTCGCCAGGACGGGCTACACCTTC. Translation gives CASSFPLARTGYTF.

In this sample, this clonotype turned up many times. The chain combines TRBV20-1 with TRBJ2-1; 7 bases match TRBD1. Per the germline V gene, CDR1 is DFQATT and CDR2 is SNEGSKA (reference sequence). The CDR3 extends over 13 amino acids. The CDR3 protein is CIGRGPSTNEQFF. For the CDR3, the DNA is TGCATCGGAAGGGGGCCCTCCACTAATGAGCAGTTCTTC.

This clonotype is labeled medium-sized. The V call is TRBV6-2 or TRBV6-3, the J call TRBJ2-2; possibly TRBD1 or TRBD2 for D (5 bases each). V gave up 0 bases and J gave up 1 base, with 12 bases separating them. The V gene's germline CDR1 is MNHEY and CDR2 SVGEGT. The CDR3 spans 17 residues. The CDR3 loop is CASSYSQGPVNTGELFF. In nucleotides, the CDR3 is TGTGCCAGCAGTTACTCCCAGGGACCCGTGAACACCGGGGAGCTGTTTTTT.

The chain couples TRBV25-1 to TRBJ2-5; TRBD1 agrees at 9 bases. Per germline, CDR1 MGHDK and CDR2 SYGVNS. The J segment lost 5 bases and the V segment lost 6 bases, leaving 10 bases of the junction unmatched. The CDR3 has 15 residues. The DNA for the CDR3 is TGTGCCAGCAGCCCTCAGGGAGGGACAGGGGAGACCCAGTACTTC. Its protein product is CASSPQGGTGETQYF.

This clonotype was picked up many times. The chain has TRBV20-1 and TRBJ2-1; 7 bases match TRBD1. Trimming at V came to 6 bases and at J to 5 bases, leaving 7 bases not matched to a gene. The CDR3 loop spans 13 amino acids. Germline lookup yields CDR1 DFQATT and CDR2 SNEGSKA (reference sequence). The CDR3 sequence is CSAPGTVHNEQFF. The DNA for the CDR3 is TGCAGTGCCCCCGGGACAGTTCACAATGAGCAGTTCTTC.

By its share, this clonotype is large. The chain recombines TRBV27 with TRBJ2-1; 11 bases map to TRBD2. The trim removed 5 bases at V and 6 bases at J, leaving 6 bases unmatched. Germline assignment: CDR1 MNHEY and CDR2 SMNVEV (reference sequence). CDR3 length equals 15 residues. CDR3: CASSNSGGAGNEQFF. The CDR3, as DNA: TGTGCCAGCAGTAATAGCGGGGGGGCGGGCAATGAGCAGTTCTTC.

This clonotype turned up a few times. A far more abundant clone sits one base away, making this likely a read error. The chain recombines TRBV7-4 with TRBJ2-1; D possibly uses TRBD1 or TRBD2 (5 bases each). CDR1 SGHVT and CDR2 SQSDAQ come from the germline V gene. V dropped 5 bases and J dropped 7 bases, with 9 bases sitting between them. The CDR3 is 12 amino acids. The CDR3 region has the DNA TGTGCCAGCAGCGGGACCGCAAATGAGCAGTTCTTC. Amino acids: CASSGTANEQFF.